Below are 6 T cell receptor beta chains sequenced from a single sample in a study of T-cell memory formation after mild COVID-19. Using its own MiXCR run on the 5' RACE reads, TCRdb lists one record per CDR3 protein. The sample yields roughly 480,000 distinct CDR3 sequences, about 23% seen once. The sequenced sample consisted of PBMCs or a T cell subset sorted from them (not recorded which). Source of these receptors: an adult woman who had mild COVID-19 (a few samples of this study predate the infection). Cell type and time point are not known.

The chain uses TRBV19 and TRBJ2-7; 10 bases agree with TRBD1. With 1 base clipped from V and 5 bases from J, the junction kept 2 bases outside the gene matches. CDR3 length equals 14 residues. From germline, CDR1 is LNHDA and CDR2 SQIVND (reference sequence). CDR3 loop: CASSIGGQGNEQYF. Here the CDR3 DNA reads TGTGCCAGTAGTATAGGGGGACAGGGGAACGAGCAGTACTTC.

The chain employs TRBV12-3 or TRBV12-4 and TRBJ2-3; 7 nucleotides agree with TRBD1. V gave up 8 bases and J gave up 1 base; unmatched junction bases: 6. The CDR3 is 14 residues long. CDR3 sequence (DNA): TGTGCCAGCGGAAACAGGGGCGGCACAGATACGCAGTATTTT. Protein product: CASGNRGGTDTQYF.

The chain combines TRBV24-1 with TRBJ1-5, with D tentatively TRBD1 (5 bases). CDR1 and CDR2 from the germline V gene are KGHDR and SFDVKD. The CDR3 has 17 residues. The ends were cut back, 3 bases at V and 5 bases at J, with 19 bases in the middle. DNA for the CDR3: TGTGCCACCAGTGATGACCTCGGGACCCCCCTGGATCAGCCCCAGCATTTT. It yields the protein CATSDDLGTPLDQPQHF.

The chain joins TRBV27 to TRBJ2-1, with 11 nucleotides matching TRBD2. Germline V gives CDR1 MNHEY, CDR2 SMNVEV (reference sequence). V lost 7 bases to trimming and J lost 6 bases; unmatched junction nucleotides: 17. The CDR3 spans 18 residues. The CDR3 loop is CASMFRINSGRAPNEQFF. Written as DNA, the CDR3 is TGTGCCAGCATGTTCAGGATAAATAGCGGGAGGGCCCCCAATGAGCAGTTCTTC.

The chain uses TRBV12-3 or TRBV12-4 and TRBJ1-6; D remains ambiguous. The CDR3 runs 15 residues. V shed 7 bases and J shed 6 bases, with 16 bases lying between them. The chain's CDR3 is CASKGAIRPNSPLHF. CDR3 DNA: TGTGCCAGCAAGGGTGCAATTAGGCCTAATTCACCCCTCCACTTT.

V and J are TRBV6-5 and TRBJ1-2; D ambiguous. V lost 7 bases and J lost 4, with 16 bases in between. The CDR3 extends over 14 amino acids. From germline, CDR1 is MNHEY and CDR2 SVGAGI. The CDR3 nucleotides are TGTGCCAGCATTACCAACAGAGCCCCCTATGGCTACACCTTC. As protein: CASITNRAPYGYTF.